Below, one TCR beta chain is given with its context. Methods used by the authors: Amplified reference gene primers provided the basis for estimating nucleated cell counts. Sequencing was performed with immunoSEQ multiplex PCR; in TCRdb, only in-frame clones are kept and a portion is missing. That table is the source of V, J and clone size, and D and trimming were worked out from the DNA. This table has roughly 68,000 clones, 84% appearing once. V shed 5 bases and J shed 2 bases, with 7 bases lying between them. The germline CDR1 and CDR2 sequences are SEHNR and FQNEAQ (reference sequence). The CDR3 length is 12 residues. These data belong to a study of blood T cell repertoires in COVID-19. Overall study: Spain, Italy and the United States supplied samples that represented acute and convalescent COVID-19. PBMCs, B-cell-depleted T cells, or T cells provided the cDNA or gDNA that made up the material.

The chain couples TRBV7-9 to TRBJ2-7; D may be TRBD1 (6 bases). The receptor was isolated from a man over 45 with active COVID-19. The specimen sequenced was peripheral blood. In DNA, the CDR3 is TGTGCCAGCAGCACAGGGCCCTACGAGCAGTACTTC. It yields the protein CASSTGPYEQYF.